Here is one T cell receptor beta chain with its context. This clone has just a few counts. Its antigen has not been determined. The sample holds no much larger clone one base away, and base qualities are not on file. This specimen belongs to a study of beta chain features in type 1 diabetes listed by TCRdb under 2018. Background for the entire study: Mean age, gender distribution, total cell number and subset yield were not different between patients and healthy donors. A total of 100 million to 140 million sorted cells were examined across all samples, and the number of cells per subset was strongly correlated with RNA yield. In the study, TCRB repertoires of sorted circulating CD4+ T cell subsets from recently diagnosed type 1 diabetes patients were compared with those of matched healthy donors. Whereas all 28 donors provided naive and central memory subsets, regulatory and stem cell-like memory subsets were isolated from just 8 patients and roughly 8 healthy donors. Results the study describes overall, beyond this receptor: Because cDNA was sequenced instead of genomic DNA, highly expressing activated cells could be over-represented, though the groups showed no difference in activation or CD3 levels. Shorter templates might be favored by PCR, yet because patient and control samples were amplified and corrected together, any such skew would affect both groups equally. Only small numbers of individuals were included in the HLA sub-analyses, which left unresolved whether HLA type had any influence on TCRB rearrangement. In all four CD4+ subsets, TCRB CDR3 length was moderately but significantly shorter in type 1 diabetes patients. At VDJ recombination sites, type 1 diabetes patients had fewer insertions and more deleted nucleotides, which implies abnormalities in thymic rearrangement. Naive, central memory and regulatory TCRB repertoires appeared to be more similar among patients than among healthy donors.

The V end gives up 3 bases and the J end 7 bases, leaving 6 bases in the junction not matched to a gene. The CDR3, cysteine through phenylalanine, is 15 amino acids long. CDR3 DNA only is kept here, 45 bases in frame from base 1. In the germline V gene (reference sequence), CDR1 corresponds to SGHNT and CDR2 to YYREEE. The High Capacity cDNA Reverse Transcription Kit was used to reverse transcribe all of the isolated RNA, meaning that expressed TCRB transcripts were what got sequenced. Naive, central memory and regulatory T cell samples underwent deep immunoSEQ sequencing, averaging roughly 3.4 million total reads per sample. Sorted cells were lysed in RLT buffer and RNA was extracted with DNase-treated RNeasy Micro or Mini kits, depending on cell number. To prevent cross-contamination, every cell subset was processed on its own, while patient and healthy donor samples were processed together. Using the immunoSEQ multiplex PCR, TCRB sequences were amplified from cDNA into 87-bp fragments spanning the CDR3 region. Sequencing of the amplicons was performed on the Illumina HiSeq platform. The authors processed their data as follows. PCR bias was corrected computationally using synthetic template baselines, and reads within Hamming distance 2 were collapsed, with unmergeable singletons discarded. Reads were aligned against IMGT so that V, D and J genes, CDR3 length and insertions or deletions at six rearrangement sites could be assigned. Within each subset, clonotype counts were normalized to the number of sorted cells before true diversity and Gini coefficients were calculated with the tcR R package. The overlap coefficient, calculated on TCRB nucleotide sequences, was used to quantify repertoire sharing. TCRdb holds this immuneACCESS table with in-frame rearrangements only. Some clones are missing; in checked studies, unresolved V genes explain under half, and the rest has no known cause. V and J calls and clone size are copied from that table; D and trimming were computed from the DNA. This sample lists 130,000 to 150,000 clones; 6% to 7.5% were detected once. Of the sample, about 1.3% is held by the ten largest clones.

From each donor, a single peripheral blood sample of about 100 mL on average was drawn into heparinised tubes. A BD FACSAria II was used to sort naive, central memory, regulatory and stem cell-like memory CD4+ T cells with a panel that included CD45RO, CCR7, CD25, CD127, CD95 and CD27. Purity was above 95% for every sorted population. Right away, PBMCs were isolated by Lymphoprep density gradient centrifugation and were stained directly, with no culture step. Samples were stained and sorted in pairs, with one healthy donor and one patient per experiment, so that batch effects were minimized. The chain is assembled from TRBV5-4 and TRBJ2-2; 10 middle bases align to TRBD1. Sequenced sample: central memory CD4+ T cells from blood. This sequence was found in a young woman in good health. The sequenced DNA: TGTGCCAGCAGCTCCCGACAGGGGGCGATCGGGGAGCTGTTTTTT. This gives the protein CASSSRQGAIGELFF.